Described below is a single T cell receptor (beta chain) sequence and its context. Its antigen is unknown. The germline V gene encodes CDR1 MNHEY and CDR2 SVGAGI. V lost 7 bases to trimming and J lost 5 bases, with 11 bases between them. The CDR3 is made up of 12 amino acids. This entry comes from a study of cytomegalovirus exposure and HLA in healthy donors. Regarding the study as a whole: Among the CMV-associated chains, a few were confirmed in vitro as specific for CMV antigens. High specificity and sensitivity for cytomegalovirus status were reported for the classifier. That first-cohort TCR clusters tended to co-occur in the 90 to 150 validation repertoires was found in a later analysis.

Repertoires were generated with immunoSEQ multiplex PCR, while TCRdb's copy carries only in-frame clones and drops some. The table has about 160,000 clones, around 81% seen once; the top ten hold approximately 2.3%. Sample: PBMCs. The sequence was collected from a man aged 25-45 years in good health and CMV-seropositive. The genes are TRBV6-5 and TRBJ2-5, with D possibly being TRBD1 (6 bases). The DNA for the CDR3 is TGTGCCAGCATGGCAGGGGTCGAGACCCAGTACTTC. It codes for CASMAGVETQYF.